This T cell receptor (beta chain) was sequenced in a study of T cell repertoires in cytomegalovirus infection. Across the whole study: Used in the study were CMV epitopes, some recently identified and HLA-C-restricted, others well-studied and HLA-B-restricted. Matching HLA type and CMV infection were both indicated by public TCR beta signatures.

V lost 0 bases and J 0 bases, leaving 18 bases between the germline ends. This CDR3 comprises 18 residues. Germline V gene data show CDR1 as SGHVT and CDR2 as SQSDAQ. The study's findings and limits: Predominance within the ex vivo response was attributable to HLA-C-restricted CMV-specific TCR beta clonotypes. Adding up the frequency of public TCR beta families identified people who carried CMV plus the relevant HLA.

TCRdb passed the reads through MiXCR, listing each CDR3 protein once. The data show roughly 200,000 distinct CDR3 sequences, with around two fifths seen just once and 59% held by the top ten. This clonotype came up a few times. Its antigen is undetermined. Sequenced material: CD8+ T cells from cultured PBMCs, taken from culture after CMV antigen stimulation. This receptor was identified in a human donor in good health (CMV status not recorded). Some clones in this sample may be carry-over from other donors' samples. The chain recombines TRBV7-4 with TRBJ2-7; perhaps D is TRBD1 or TRBD2 (5 bases each). CDR3 DNA sequence: TGTGCCAGCAGCTTAGCGGGGCCCCTGAGCGGAACCTCCTACGAGCAGTACTTC. Protein: CASSLAGPLSGTSYEQYF.